One sample yielded the 23 T cell receptor beta chains listed below, sequenced in a study of cytomegalovirus exposure and HLA in healthy donors. Method: immunoSEQ multiplex PCR; TCRdb's copy keeps in-frame clones and lacks some. The sample includes 100,000 to 120,000 clones, more than 85% seen only once; the top ten take 3% to 4%. Sequenced: PBMCs. The receptors stem from a young woman in good health and CMV-seropositive.

The chain couples TRBV7-8 to TRBJ2-7; TRBD1 might be the D (6 bases). The CDR3 has 14 residues. V was clipped by 2 bases and J by 5 bases, with 13 bases between them. Germline V gives CDR1 SGHVS, CDR2 FQNEAQ. The chain's CDR3 is CASSLNRESNEQYF. The CDR3 DNA follows: TGTGCCAGCAGCTTAAACAGGGAGTCCAACGAGCAGTACTTC.

This sequence joins TRBV6-5 and TRBJ1-4, with 7 bases matching TRBD1. CDR3 length: 15 amino acids. V lost 5 bases and J lost 5; bases outside the gene matches: 8. The germline CDR1 and CDR2 sequences are MNHEY and SVGAGI. The CDR3 protein is CASSADRVANEKLFF. The CDR3 DNA sequence: TGTGCCAGCAGTGCCGACAGGGTCGCAAATGAAAAACTGTTTTTT.

The V and J genes are TRBV29-1 and TRBJ2-3, with a weak D call TRBD2 (7 bases). The CDR3 runs to 14 residues. The germline CDR1 and CDR2 sequences are SQVTM and ANQGSEA. Trimming took off 4 bases at V and 2 bases at J, with 13 bases between the two ends. The CDR3 protein is CSVGAGAYTDTQYF. The CDR3 DNA follows: TGCAGCGTTGGGGCGGGGGCCTACACAGATACGCAGTATTTT.

J is TRBJ1-1 and V is TRBV5-1; a weak D match, TRBD1 (6 bases). Germline-derived CDR1 and CDR2 are SGHRS and YFSETQ. The CDR3 has 12 residues. V was pared by 7 bases and J by 8 bases, with 15 bases between. CDR3 DNA sequence: TGCGCCAGCCGAGGGGGTTACTCCGAAGCTTTCTTT. This gives the protein CASRGGYSEAFF.

This clone appeared once. The V and J genes are TRBV5-5 and TRBJ1-2; 7 positions agree with TRBD1. The J segment lost 1 base and the V segment lost 4 bases, leaving 7 bases of the junction unmatched. The CDR3 is 15 residues long. Germline V gene sequence: CDR1 SGHKS, CDR2 YYEKEE (reference sequence). The chain's CDR3 is CASSLRTGHNYGYTF. Written as DNA, the CDR3 is TGTGCCAGCAGCCTTCGGACAGGACATAACTATGGCTACACCTTC.

This chain links TRBV6-1 with TRBJ2-2; 7 positions agree with TRBD1. Germline assignment: CDR1 MNHNS and CDR2 SASEGT. V lost 8 bases to trimming and J lost 4 bases; unmatched junction nucleotides: 7. This CDR3 comprises 14 residues. CDR3 region: CASHRGYGTGELFF. The CDR3 region has the DNA TGTGCCAGCCACAGGGGTTACGGCACCGGGGAGCTGTTTTTT.

V and J are TRBV30 and TRBJ2-2; perhaps TRBD2 as D (6 bases). The V and J ends lost 3 bases and 1 base respectively, with 9 bases between them. The CDR3 loop spans 14 amino acids. Germline V gene lookup returns CDR1 GTSNPN and CDR2 SVGIG (reference sequence). The CDR3 is CAWSWGGNTGELFF. Here the CDR3 DNA reads TGTGCCTGGAGCTGGGGAGGGAACACCGGGGAGCTGTTTTTT.

This chain joins TRBV28 and TRBJ2-1; 11 nucleotides align to TRBD1. Trimming at V came to 5 bases and at J to 15 bases, leaving 3 bases not matched to a gene. CDR3 length: 11 residues. Germline V gene data show CDR1 as MDHEN and CDR2 as SYDVKM. CDR3 sequence (DNA): TGTGCCAGCAGTGGGACAGGGGGTCCGTTCTTC. It yields the protein CASSGTGGPFF.

The gene calls are TRBV28 and TRBJ2-5; TRBD2 might be the D (5 bases). Germline V gives CDR1 MDHEN, CDR2 SYDVKM. V was clipped by 6 bases and J by 4 bases, with 12 bases between them. This CDR3 has 13 residues. The CDR3 coding sequence is TGTGCCAGCAGGTCGGAGGTGTCAGAGACCCAGTACTTC. Translated: CASRSEVSETQYF. Full variable domain (missing parts from reference TRBV28 and TRBJ2-5): DVKVTQSSRYLVKRTGEKVFLECVQDMDHENMFWYRQDPGLGLRLIYFSYDVKMKEKGDIPEGYSVSREKKERFSLILESASTNQTSMYLCASRSEVSETQYFGPGTRLLVL.

The V call is TRBV5-1, the J call TRBJ1-2; 11 bases are shared with TRBD1. The CDR3 is 14 amino acids. V shed 3 bases and J 7 bases; nucleotides not matched to a gene: 5. The germline gives CDR1 SGHRS, CDR2 YFSETQ. CDR3 sequence reads: CASSYGQGAGGYTF. CDR3 DNA: TGCGCCAGCAGCTACGGACAGGGGGCAGGTGGCTACACCTTC.

The chain recombines TRBV27 with TRBJ2-7; TRBD2 aligns across 13 bases. After removal of 4 bases from V and 5 bases from J, the junction contained 5 bases not matched to a gene. CDR3 length equals 15 residues. Germline CDR1 MNHEY, CDR2 SMNVEV (reference sequence). The CDR3 protein is CASSSTSGRPHEQYF. The CDR3 DNA follows: TGTGCCAGCAGTTCGACTAGCGGGAGGCCTCACGAGCAGTACTTC.

The chain is built from TRBV12-5 and TRBJ1-2; the D gene is possibly TRBD1 (6 bases). Germline values: CDR1 LGHNT, CDR2 FRNRAP. With 0 bases removed from V and 1 base from J, the gap between germline ends came to 12 bases. The CDR3 has 16 residues. In DNA, the CDR3 is TGTGCTAGTGGTTTGGTAGGCCAGGGGCTTAACTATGGCTACACCTTC. It encodes CASGLVGQGLNYGYTF.

This rearrangement joins TRBV2 to TRBJ2-7; no definite D call. Germline CDR1 reads SNHLY; CDR2 reads FYNNEI. The CDR3 loop spans 12 amino acids. Trimming took off 7 bases at V and 5 bases at J, with 12 bases between the two ends. CDR3 bases: TGTGCCAGCACGCCCCCCGCTAACGAGCAGTACTTC. Its protein is CASTPPANEQYF.

This sequence joins TRBV9 and TRBJ2-7; no firm D call. From germline, CDR1 is SGDLS and CDR2 YYNGEE. Trimming took off 3 bases at V and 2 bases at J, with 9 bases between the two ends. The CDR3 totals 13 residues. The CDR3 region has the DNA TGTGCCAGCAGCGGTGAGGATACCTACGAGCAGTACTTC. Translating gives CASSGEDTYEQYF.

The chain recombines TRBV27 with TRBJ1-1; TRBD1 matches 7 bases. The CDR3 sequence is 12 residues long. V shed 2 bases, J shed 6 bases, and the junction held 0 bases outside the gene matches. Germline V gene data show CDR1 as MNHEY and CDR2 as SMNVEV (reference sequence). The CDR3 region has the DNA TGTGCCAGCAGTTTACAGGGGGCTGAAGCTTTCTTT. The encoded protein is CASSLQGAEAFF.

The chain carries TRBV5-6 and TRBJ1-1; 9 bases line up with TRBD1. The CDR3 length is 14 residues. Germline V gene data show CDR1 as SGHDT and CDR2 as YYEEEE. V shed 0 bases, J shed 5 bases, and the junction held 2 bases outside the gene matches. The CDR3 sequence is CASSLAGTGTEAFF. The CDR3 bases are TGTGCCAGCAGCTTGGCGGGGACAGGGACTGAAGCTTTCTTT.

CDR3 DNA: TGTGCCAGCAGTTCCACGGGGTTGTACGAGCAGTACTTC. This sequence encodes CASSSTGLYEQYF. The chain has TRBV27 and TRBJ2-7; D is possibly TRBD2 (5 bases). CDR3 length: 13 residues. CDR1 and CDR2 (germline): MNHEY, SMNVEV (reference sequence). V was clipped by 4 bases and J by 4 bases, with 11 bases between them.

The sample holds a few counts of this clone. The chain has TRBV28 and TRBJ2-1; TRBD2 matches 11 bases. The germline gives CDR1 MDHEN, CDR2 SYDVKM. CDR3 length: 14 amino acids. V lost 7 bases and J lost 9; bases outside the gene matches: 8. CDR3 in amino acids: CASNALAGGREQFF. In DNA, the CDR3 is TGTGCCAGCAACGCTCTAGCGGGGGGACGTGAGCAGTTCTTC. Full variable domain (remainder filled in from reference TRBV28 and TRBJ2-1): DVKVTQSSRYLVKRTGEKVFLECVQDMDHENMFWYRQDPGLGLRLIYFSYDVKMKEKGDIPEGYSVSREKKERFSLILESASTNQTSMYLCASNALAGGREQFFGPGTRLTVL.

The V and J genes are TRBV29-1 and TRBJ2-1; 8 positions agree with TRBD2. This CDR3 comprises 16 residues. V shed 7 bases and J 3 bases; nucleotides not matched to a gene: 14. The germline CDR1 and CDR2 sequences are SQVTM and ANQGSEA. CDR3 coding DNA: TGCAGCGCGGGGGGTAGCGGGACTAGAGTCTACAATGAGCAGTTCTTC. The encoded protein is CSAGGSGTRVYNEQFF.

The rearrangement joins TRBV2 to TRBJ1-1; D remains unclear. The V gene lost 5 bases and the J gene lost 0 bases, with 7 bases spanning the gap. Germline CDR1 and CDR2: SNHLY and FYNNEI. The CDR3 runs to 13 residues. DNA for the CDR3: TGTGCCAGCAGTAAGCCATTGAACACTGAAGCTTTCTTT. Translated: CASSKPLNTEAFF.

The chain is built from TRBV7-8 and TRBJ1-4, with TRBD1 as a possible D gene (6 bases). The germline V gene has CDR1 SGHVS and CDR2 FQNEAQ. This CDR3 region has 16 residues. Trimming cost V 2 bases and J 1 base, with 11 bases left between them. The CDR3 reads CASSLNRVLTNEKLFF. For the CDR3, the DNA is TGTGCCAGCAGCTTAAACAGGGTCCTAACTAATGAAAAACTGTTTTTT.

This clone is a singleton in its sample. The CDR3 coding sequence is TGTGCCAGCAGTTATGCAGGGGGATACGAGCAGTACTTC. Protein: CASSYAGGYEQYF. The chain combines TRBV27 with TRBJ2-7; the match to TRBD1 covers 7 bases. V was pared by 4 bases and J by 4 bases, with 4 bases of the junction left unmatched. Germline CDR1 reads MNHEY; CDR2 reads SMNVEV (reference sequence). CDR3 length: 13 amino acids.

This clone appeared a single time. The chain combines TRBV27 with TRBJ1-1; D might be TRBD1 (6 bases). This CDR3 is 15 amino acids long. Trimming removed 8 bases from V and 2 bases from J, with 18 bases in between. Germline V gene data show CDR1 as MNHEY and CDR2 as SMNVEV (reference sequence). The CDR3 nucleotides are TGTGCCAGCTATCGCTCCGGGGGGCTTAACACTGAAGCTTTCTTT. Amino acids: CASYRSGGLNTEAFF.